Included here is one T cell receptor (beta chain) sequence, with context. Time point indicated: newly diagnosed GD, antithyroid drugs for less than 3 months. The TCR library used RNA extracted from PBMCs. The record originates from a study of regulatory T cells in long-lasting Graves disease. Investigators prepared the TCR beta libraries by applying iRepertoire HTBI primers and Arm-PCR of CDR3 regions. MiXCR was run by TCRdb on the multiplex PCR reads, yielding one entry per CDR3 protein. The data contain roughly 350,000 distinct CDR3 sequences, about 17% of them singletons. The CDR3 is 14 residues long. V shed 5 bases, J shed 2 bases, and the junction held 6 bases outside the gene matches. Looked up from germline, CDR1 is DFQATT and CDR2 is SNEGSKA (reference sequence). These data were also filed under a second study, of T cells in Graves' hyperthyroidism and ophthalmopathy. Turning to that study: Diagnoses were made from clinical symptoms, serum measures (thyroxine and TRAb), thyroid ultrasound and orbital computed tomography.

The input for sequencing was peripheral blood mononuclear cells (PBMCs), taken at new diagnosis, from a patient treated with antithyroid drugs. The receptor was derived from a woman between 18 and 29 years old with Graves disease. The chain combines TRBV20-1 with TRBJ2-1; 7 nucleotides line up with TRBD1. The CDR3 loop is CSAGRTGTYNEQFF. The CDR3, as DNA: TGCAGTGCTGGACGGACAGGAACCTACAATGAGCAGTTCTTC.